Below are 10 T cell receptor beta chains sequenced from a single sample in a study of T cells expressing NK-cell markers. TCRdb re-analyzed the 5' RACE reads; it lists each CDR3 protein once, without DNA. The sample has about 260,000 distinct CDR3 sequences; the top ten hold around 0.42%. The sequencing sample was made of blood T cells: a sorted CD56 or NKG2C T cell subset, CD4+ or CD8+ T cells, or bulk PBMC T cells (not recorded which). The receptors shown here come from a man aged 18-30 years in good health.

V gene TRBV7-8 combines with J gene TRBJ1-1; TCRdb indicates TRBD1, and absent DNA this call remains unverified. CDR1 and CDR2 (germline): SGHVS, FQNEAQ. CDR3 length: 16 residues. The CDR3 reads CASSPTGPDRRTEAFF.

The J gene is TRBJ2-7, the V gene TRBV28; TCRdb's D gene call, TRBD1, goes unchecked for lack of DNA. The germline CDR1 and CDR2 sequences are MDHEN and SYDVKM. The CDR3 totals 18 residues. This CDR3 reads CASSSYSLRGFPGGEQYF.

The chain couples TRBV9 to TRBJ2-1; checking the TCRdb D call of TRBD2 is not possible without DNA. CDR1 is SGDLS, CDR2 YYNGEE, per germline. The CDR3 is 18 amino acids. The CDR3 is CASSVGLGTETSYNEQFF.

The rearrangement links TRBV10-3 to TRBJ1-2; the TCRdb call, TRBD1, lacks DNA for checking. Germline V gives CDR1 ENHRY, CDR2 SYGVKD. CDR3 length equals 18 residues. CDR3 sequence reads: CAISGGSSSPGDSYGYTF.

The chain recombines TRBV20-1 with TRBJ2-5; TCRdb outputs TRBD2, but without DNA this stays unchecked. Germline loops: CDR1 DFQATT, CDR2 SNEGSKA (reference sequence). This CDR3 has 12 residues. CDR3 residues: CSAVRDSRYQYF.

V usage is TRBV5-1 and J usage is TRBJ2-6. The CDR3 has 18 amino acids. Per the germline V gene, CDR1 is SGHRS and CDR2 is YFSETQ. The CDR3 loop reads CASSLEGYSLSGANVLTF.

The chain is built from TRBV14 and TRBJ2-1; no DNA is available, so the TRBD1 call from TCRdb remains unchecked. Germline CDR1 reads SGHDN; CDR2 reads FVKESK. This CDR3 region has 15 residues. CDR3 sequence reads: CASSQARNRGLKQFF.

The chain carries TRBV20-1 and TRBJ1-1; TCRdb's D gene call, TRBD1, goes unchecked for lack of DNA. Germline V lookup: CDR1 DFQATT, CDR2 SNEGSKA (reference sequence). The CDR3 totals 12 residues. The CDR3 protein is CSAQTETTEAFF.

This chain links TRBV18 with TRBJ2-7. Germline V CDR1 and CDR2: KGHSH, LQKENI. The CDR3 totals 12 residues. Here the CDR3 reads CASSRESYEQYF.

The CDR3: CASSLNGLAGGEQFF. J is TRBJ2-1 and V is TRBV12-3 or TRBV12-4; lacking DNA, the TRBD2 call made by TCRdb goes unchecked. CDR3 length equals 15 residues.